The 24 T cell receptor beta chains below come from one sample, sequenced in a study of siplizumab effects on memory and regulatory T cells. The table came from immunoSEQ multiplex PCR; TCRdb's copy has only in-frame clones and leaves some out. Of about 100,000 clones in the sample, roughly 94% are singletons; the top ten hold approximately 0.66%. Sequencing input: Tregs sorted from blood. The source of these receptors is a human donor in good health.

The rearrangement joins TRBV30 to TRBJ1-1; D is uncertain. Trimming removed 2 bases at V and 3 bases at J, with 10 bases between. The CDR3 is 13 amino acids. In germline, CDR1 is GTSNPN, CDR2 SVGIG (reference sequence). The CDR3 sequence: CAWSSARDTEAFF. The CDR3 DNA sequence: TGTGCCTGGAGTTCAGCCCGGGACACTGAAGCTTTCTTT.

The chain employs TRBV13 and TRBJ1-2, with TRBD1 as a possible D gene (6 bases). Looked up from germline, CDR1 is PRHDT and CDR2 is FYEKMQ (reference sequence). With 5 bases removed from V and 2 bases from J, the gap between germline ends came to 12 bases. CDR3 length: 14 residues. The DNA of the CDR3 is TGTGCCAGCAGCGCTAGGCAGGGGAACTATGGCTACACCTTC. This encodes CASSARQGNYGYTF.

V usage is TRBV5-1 and J usage is TRBJ2-7; TRBD1 is a possible D gene (6 bases). V lost 0 bases and J lost 5, with 12 bases in between. The CDR3 has 14 residues. From germline, CDR1 is SGHRS and CDR2 YFSETQ. DNA for the CDR3: TGCGCCAGCAGCTTGGCAAACAGGGTCCACGAGCAGTACTTC. Translation gives CASSLANRVHEQYF.

This rearrangement joins TRBV5-1 to TRBJ2-3, with TRBD1 as a possible D gene (5 bases). This CDR3 has 13 amino acids. Germline V gene lookup returns CDR1 SGHRS and CDR2 YFSETQ. Trimming stripped 4 bases from V and 7 bases from J, with 13 bases between. For the CDR3, the DNA is TGCGCCAGCAGCGTAGGAGCAGGGTATACGCAGTATTTT. This codes for CASSVGAGYTQYF.

This clone has just a few counts. At one end, the junction sequence differs from germline, possibly due to a read error. In the same sample, other DNA sequences code for this CDR3. This chain connects TRBV5-1 to TRBJ2-7; possible D gene TRBD2, 6 bases. Germline CDR1 reads SGHRS; CDR2 reads YFSETQ. The CDR3 consists of 14 residues. Here the CDR3 reads CASSIGTVSYEQYF. The DNA for the CDR3 is TGCGCCAGCAGCATCGGGACTGTATCCTACGAGCAATACTTC.

The V call is TRBV30, the J call TRBJ2-1, with D hard to call. The V end lost 4 bases, the J end lost 4 bases, and 17 bases lay between the germline ends. The CDR3 consists of 15 residues. Per the germline V gene, CDR1 is GTSNPN and CDR2 is SVGIG (reference sequence). The CDR3 DNA follows: TGTGCCTGGATACAGAGCCGTCCTACATACAATGAGCAGTTCTTC. It translates to CAWIQSRPTYNEQFF.

The chain links TRBV27 to TRBJ2-1; the D call may be TRBD1 or TRBD2 (8 bases each). The length of the CDR3 is 18 residues. Germline CDR1 MNHEY, CDR2 SMNVEV (reference sequence). V was cut by 6 bases and J by 4 bases, with 25 bases left in between. The CDR3 loop reads CASSVQGAGGRSYNEQFF. As DNA, the CDR3 is TGTGCCAGCAGCGTCCAGGGGGCCGGCGGGAGGTCATACAATGAGCAGTTCTTC.

The chain combines TRBV7-9 with TRBJ2-3, with D perhaps TRBD1 (6 bases). The CDR3 sequence is 14 residues long. The germline V gene has CDR1 SEHNR and CDR2 FQNEAQ (reference sequence). Trimming removed 1 base at V and 5 bases at J, with 10 bases between. The CDR3 spells CASSLGQGIDTQYF. CDR3 nucleotides: TGTGCCAGCAGCTTAGGGCAGGGGATAGATACGCAGTATTTT.

The chain employs TRBV28 and TRBJ1-2; possibly TRBD1 for D (5 bases). V gave up 8 bases and J gave up 8 bases, with 18 bases separating them. This CDR3 has 13 amino acids. Germline V gene lookup returns CDR1 MDHEN and CDR2 SYDVKM. The CDR3 sequence is CASWGTSQQGYTF. For the CDR3, the DNA is TGTGCCAGCTGGGGGACCTCCCAGCAGGGCTACACCTTC.

The chain uses TRBV18 and TRBJ2-1, with TRBD2 matching over 13 bases. CDR1 is KGHSH, CDR2 LQKENI, per germline. The trim removed 3 bases at V and 10 bases at J, leaving 6 bases unmatched. The CDR3 sequence is 15 residues long. The CDR3 region is CASSPGTSGRAEQFF. The CDR3 DNA sequence: TGTGCCAGCTCACCGGGTACTAGCGGGAGGGCCGAGCAGTTCTTC.

This clone was counted a single time. The V gene is TRBV10-2, the J gene TRBJ1-3, with D unclear. The CDR3 covers 12 residues. In germline, CDR1 is WSHSY, CDR2 SAAADI. V was clipped by 8 bases and J by 0 bases, with 5 bases between them. CDR3 in amino acids: CASRLSGNTIYF. The CDR3 DNA is TGCGCCAGCCGACTCTCTGGAAACACCATATATTTT.

The rearrangement uses TRBV4-1 and TRBJ1-2, with a possible D match to TRBD1 (6 bases). Germline CDR1 reads MGHRA; CDR2 reads YSYEKL. V dropped 0 bases and J dropped 7 bases, with 24 bases sitting between them. The CDR3 totals 18 residues. CDR3 sequence: CASSQDMGGFVGRSGYTF. As DNA, the CDR3 is TGCGCCAGCAGCCAAGATATGGGGGGCTTTGTTGGAAGGTCTGGCTACACCTTC.

The CDR3 is CASSLDHSFNEKLFF. CDR3 in DNA: TGTGCCAGCAGCTTAGACCACAGCTTTAATGAAAAACTGTTTTTT. V and J are TRBV11-2 and TRBJ1-4; D call uncertain. The CDR3 runs to 15 residues. Germline V CDR1 and CDR2: SGHAT, FQNNGV. Trimming left V 0 bases short and J 4 bases short, with 9 bases between.

The chain has TRBV11-1 and TRBJ2-3; D remains ambiguous. This CDR3 comprises 11 residues. Germline assignment: CDR1 SGHAT and CDR2 FQDESV (reference sequence). Trimming took off 4 bases at V and 6 bases at J, with 5 bases between the two ends. The CDR3 bases are TGTGCCAGCAGCTCATCCGATACGCAGTATTTT. Amino acids: CASSSSDTQYF.

J is TRBJ1-5 and V is TRBV19, with TRBD1 matching over 8 bases. V was clipped by 9 bases and J by 4 bases; unmatched bases: 11. Per the germline V gene, CDR1 is LNHDA and CDR2 is SQIVND (reference sequence). The CDR3 is made up of 15 amino acids. The DNA for the CDR3 is TGTGCCAGCACCCGGGTCGGGACAGGTAATCAGCCCCAGCATTTT. Encoded protein: CASTRVGTGNQPQHF.

In this sample, this clone turned up a few times. The chain links TRBV7-2 to TRBJ1-1, with D unclear. V dropped 5 bases and J dropped 1 base, with 5 bases sitting between them. CDR1 is SGHTA and CDR2 is FQGNSA in the germline V gene. The CDR3 consists of 12 residues. Here the CDR3 DNA reads TGTGCCAGCAGCCCAAGGAACACTGAAGCTTTCTTT. This codes for CASSPRNTEAFF.

The chain recombines TRBV19 with TRBJ1-2, with D hard to call. Germline V CDR1 and CDR2: LNHDA, SQIVND (reference sequence). V dropped 1 base and J dropped 7 bases, with 13 bases sitting between them. This CDR3 has 14 residues. The CDR3 DNA is TGTGCCAGTAGTATAGCAGCGGGGAGCGGTGGCTACACCTTC. Amino acids: CASSIAAGSGGYTF.

The chain links TRBV4-2 to TRBJ2-7; maybe TRBD2 (6 bases). This CDR3 comprises 14 residues. Germline V gene sequence: CDR1 LGHNA, CDR2 YNFKEQ. The germline V and J ends were trimmed by 4 bases and 5 bases, with 15 bases remaining between them. CDR3 in DNA: TGTGCCAGCAGCCGGGGAGGCCCGCCTGACGAGCAGTACTTC. It translates to CASSRGGPPDEQYF.

The chain carries TRBV27 and TRBJ2-1, with D possibly matching TRBD1 (5 bases). Trimming cost V 6 bases and J 10 bases, with 16 bases left between them. The CDR3 is made up of 13 amino acids. Germline-derived CDR1 and CDR2 are MNHEY and SMNVEV (reference sequence). The CDR3, as DNA: TGTGCCAGCAGAAAGATACAGGTACGGGAGCAGTTCTTC. It encodes CASRKIQVREQFF.

The chain carries TRBV7-8 and TRBJ1-1; TRBD1 might be the D (5 bases). The V and J ends lost 6 bases and 7 bases respectively, with 21 bases between them. This CDR3 comprises 15 residues. The germline CDR1 and CDR2 sequences are SGHVS and FQNEAQ. The CDR3 here is CASRLTGTADSEAFF. The CDR3 nucleotides are TGTGCCAGCAGGTTGACCGGGACCGCTGACAGTGAAGCTTTCTTT.

The J gene is TRBJ1-5, the V gene TRBV6-1; TRBD1 might be the D (5 bases). The CDR3 extends over 13 amino acids. The V end lost 7 bases, the J end lost 6 bases, and 13 bases lay between the germline ends. Germline V lookup: CDR1 MNHNS, CDR2 SASEGT. CDR3 in DNA: TGTGCCAGCATGATCAGGGTGGGTCAGCCCCAGCATTTT. Translating gives CASMIRVGQPQHF.

This clone has just one count. The CDR3 loop is CASSQDVGPDTQYF. The CDR3 DNA sequence: TGTGCCAGCAGCCAAGATGTTGGACCAGATACGCAGTATTTT. J is TRBJ2-3 and V is TRBV14; D not resolved. V was trimmed by 0 bases and J by 4 bases, leaving 8 bases between them. The germline gives CDR1 SGHDN, CDR2 FVKESK. CDR3 size: 14 residues.

V usage is TRBV10-3 and J usage is TRBJ1-5; maybe TRBD1 (5 bases). The germline gives CDR1 ENHRY, CDR2 SYGVKD. There are 14 residues in the CDR3. The ends were cut back, 4 bases at V and 3 bases at J, with 10 bases in the middle. The CDR3 coding sequence is TGTGCCATCAGTGTGGGAGGGGTCAATCAGCCCCAGCATTTT. It yields the protein CAISVGGVNQPQHF.

The chain uses TRBV28 and TRBJ1-3; D is unclear. Germline assignment: CDR1 MDHEN and CDR2 SYDVKM. This CDR3 comprises 16 residues. Trimming removed 5 bases from V and 2 bases from J, with 16 bases in between. CDR3 DNA sequence: TGTGCCAGCAGTAACTTTGTTCCCCGGGCTGGAAACACCATATATTTT. Amino acid sequence: CASSNFVPRAGNTIYF.